Below, 21 T cell receptor beta chains from the same sample are listed, as sequenced in a study of blood T cell repertoires in COVID-19. The assay was immunoSEQ multiplex PCR, and TCRdb's table has in-frame clones only and misses some. Among 300,000 to 400,000 clones, over 80% were seen once, and the ten largest hold roughly 8.9%. Sequencing used peripheral blood. These receptor sequences come from a man aged 25 to 45 with COVID-19, enrolled during active disease.

The chain links TRBV30 to TRBJ1-6; unclear D gene. The CDR3 loop spans 13 amino acids. Germline CDR1 GTSNPN, CDR2 SVGIG (reference sequence). V gave up 3 bases and J gave up 3 bases, with 6 bases separating them. Written as DNA, the CDR3 is TGTGCCTGGAGGCTCAGCTATAATTCACCCCTCCACTTT. Protein: CAWRLSYNSPLHF. The entire variable domain, with the rest obtained from reference TRBV30 and TRBJ1-6, is as follows: SQTIHQWPATLVQPVGSPLSLECTVEGTSNPNLYWYRQAAGRGLQLLFYSVGIGQISSEVPQNLSASRPQDRQFILSSKKLLLSDSGFYLCAWRLSYNSPLHFGNGTRLTVT.

The V and J genes are TRBV7-9 and TRBJ1-1, with a weak D call TRBD1 (5 bases). Germline V gene data show CDR1 as SEHNR and CDR2 as FQNEAQ (reference sequence). V dropped 3 bases and J dropped 2 bases, with 13 bases sitting between them. CDR3 length equals 15 residues. Here the CDR3 reads CASSFQGGVNTEAFF. The CDR3 DNA reads as TGTGCCAGCAGCTTCCAGGGAGGGGTAAACACTGAAGCTTTCTTT. Supplemented by reference TRBV7-9 and TRBJ1-1, the full variable domain reads DTGVSQNPRHKITKRGQNVTFRCDPISEHNRLYWYRQTLGQGPEFLTYFQNEAQLEKSRLLSDRFSAERPKGSFSTLEIQRTEQGDSAMYLCASSFQGGVNTEAFFGQGTRLTVV.

By share, this clone counts as medium-sized. The chain recombines TRBV7-9 with TRBJ2-1, with TRBD1 matching 11 bases. The CDR3 spans 15 residues. Germline V gene lookup returns CDR1 SEHNR and CDR2 FQNEAQ (reference sequence). Trimming cost V 5 bases and J 8 bases; bases outside gene matches: 8. Here the CDR3 DNA reads TGTGCCAGCAGCCCCGGACAGGGGGCGCTATATGAGCAGTTCTTC. Protein: CASSPGQGALYEQFF.

The rearrangement links TRBV19 to TRBJ2-1, with a weak D call TRBD2 (5 bases). The CDR3 runs 15 residues. Per the germline V gene, CDR1 is LNHDA and CDR2 is SQIVND (reference sequence). Trimming shortened V by 6 bases and J by 2 bases, and 14 bases separated the two germline ends. The CDR3 spells CASRKWSGPYNEQFF. CDR3 DNA: TGTGCCAGTAGGAAGTGGAGCGGTCCCTACAATGAGCAGTTCTTC.

The V and J genes are TRBV5-1 and TRBJ2-7, with D possibly matching TRBD1 (6 bases). Germline assignment: CDR1 SGHRS and CDR2 YFSETQ. The length of the CDR3 is 12 residues. The V end lost 9 bases, the J end lost 7 bases, and 17 bases lay between the germline ends. CDR3 coding DNA: TGCGCCAACCGAGGGGGTAATGTAGAGCAGTACTTC. This gives the protein CANRGGNVEQYF. Together with reference TRBV5-1 and TRBJ2-7, the CDR3 gives the full variable domain: KAGVTQTPRYLIKTRGQQVTLSCSPISGHRSVSWYQQTPGQGLQFLFEYFSETQRNKGNFPGRFSGRQFSNSRSEMNVSTLELGDSALYLCANRGGNVEQYFGPGTRLTVT.

The gene calls are TRBV27 and TRBJ2-1, with 7 bases lining up with TRBD1. V trimming: 5 bases; J trimming: 2 bases; junction bases outside the gene matches: 6. Germline CDR1 and CDR2: MNHEY and SMNVEV (reference sequence). CDR3 length equals 15 residues. CDR3 sequence reads: CASSLRDRTYNEQFF. CDR3 sequence (DNA): TGTGCCAGCAGTCTCCGGGACAGAACCTACAATGAGCAGTTCTTC.

The chain is built from TRBV19 and TRBJ1-2; D possibly corresponds to TRBD1 (6 bases). Germline values: CDR1 LNHDA, CDR2 SQIVND (reference sequence). The CDR3 is 16 amino acids. V shed 3 bases and J shed 2 bases, with 16 bases lying between them. CDR3 DNA: TGTGCCAGTAGTATGGCGGGGGGCGGATCCAACTATGGCTACACCTTC. Its protein is CASSMAGGGSNYGYTF.

The chain is built from TRBV10-3 and TRBJ2-1; TRBD2 agrees at 7 bases. After removal of 4 bases from V and 8 bases from J, the junction contained 14 bases not matched to a gene. Germline V lookup: CDR1 ENHRY, CDR2 SYGVKD. The CDR3 contains 16 residues. As DNA, the CDR3 is TGTGCCATCAGTGCGGGAATTGGGGGAGGGAGCGATGAGCAGTTCTTC. Residues: CAISAGIGGGSDEQFF.

V gene TRBV11-1 combines with J gene TRBJ1-1, with D possibly matching TRBD1 (5 bases). This CDR3 has 14 residues. Between the trimmed V and J ends, which lost 7 bases and 0 bases, there was a span of 12 bases. Germline CDR1 is SGHAT and CDR2 is FQDESV (reference sequence). The CDR3 loop reads CASTTGPLNTEAFF. CDR3 in DNA: TGTGCCAGCACCACAGGACCTTTGAACACTGAAGCTTTCTTT.

This clone has only one observation. The chain has TRBV19 and TRBJ2-1, with a weak D call TRBD2 (6 bases). The CDR3 length is 15 residues. The germline V gene has CDR1 LNHDA and CDR2 SQIVND (reference sequence). With 5 bases removed from V and 7 bases from J, the gap between germline ends came to 18 bases. The CDR3 protein is CASSSGTRGQNEQFF. For the CDR3, the DNA is TGTGCCAGTAGTTCTGGGACTCGCGGACAAAATGAGCAGTTCTTC.

J is TRBJ1-1 and V is TRBV7-9; D remains unclear. The CDR3 is made up of 14 amino acids. Trimming stripped 7 bases from V and 0 bases from J, with 12 bases between. The germline gives CDR1 SEHNR, CDR2 FQNEAQ (reference sequence). This CDR3 reads CASTSPILNTEAFF. The CDR3 nucleotides read TGTGCCAGCACCTCACCTATTTTGAACACTGAAGCTTTCTTT. The full variable domain, completed using reference TRBV7-9 and TRBJ1-1, is DTGVSQNPRHKITKRGQNVTFRCDPISEHNRLYWYRQTLGQGPEFLTYFQNEAQLEKSRLLSDRFSAERPKGSFSTLEIQRTEQGDSAMYLCASTSPILNTEAFFGQGTRLTVV.

CDR3 in amino acids: CASSQGSGDTDTQYF. The CDR3 nucleotides read TGTGCCAGCAGCCAGGGGAGCGGAGACACAGATACGCAGTATTTT. The V and J genes are TRBV3-1 (or the pseudogene TRBV3-2) and TRBJ2-3; the D gene is possibly TRBD2 (5 bases). CDR1 and CDR2 (germline): LGHDT, YNNKEL (reference sequence). Trimming cost V 3 bases and J 2 bases, with 12 bases left between them. The CDR3 contains 15 residues.

The V gene is TRBV18, the J gene TRBJ2-3; 7 bases are shared with TRBD1. With 3 bases clipped from V and 6 bases from J, the junction kept 9 bases outside the gene matches. Germline V lookup: CDR1 KGHSH, CDR2 LQKENI. This CDR3 comprises 15 residues. The CDR3 bases are TGTGCCAGCTCACCGGCAGGACAGGTGGTGGATACGCAGTATTTT. Protein product: CASSPAGQVVDTQYF.

The CDR3 region has the DNA TGTGCCAGTAGTAGGCGGGAGACCCAGTACTTC. Translated: CASSRRETQYF. This rearrangement joins TRBV19 to TRBJ2-5; D unresolved. V was shortened by 4 bases and J by 5 bases, with 5 bases between the two germline ends. This CDR3 is built from 11 residues. The V gene's germline CDR1 is LNHDA and CDR2 SQIVND (reference sequence).

The chain has TRBV28 and TRBJ2-1, with D perhaps matching TRBD1 (7 bases). V was pared by 5 bases and J by 7 bases, with 21 bases between. Per germline, CDR1 MDHEN and CDR2 SYDVKM. CDR3 length: 16 residues. This CDR3 reads CASSPADAQGRNEQFF. In nucleotides, the CDR3 is TGTGCCAGCAGTCCCGCAGACGCACAGGGGAGGAATGAGCAGTTCTTC.

The chain links TRBV18 to TRBJ1-2; 7 nucleotides align to TRBD1. The length of the CDR3 is 18 residues. V lost 2 bases to trimming and J lost 2 bases; unmatched junction nucleotides: 14. Looked up from germline, CDR1 is KGHSH and CDR2 is LQKENI. CDR3 sequence reads: CASSPAAPGTDQNYGYTF. The CDR3, as DNA: TGTGCCAGCTCACCAGCGGCCCCCGGGACAGATCAGAACTATGGCTACACCTTC.

This chain links TRBV6-5 with TRBJ2-1, with D maybe TRBD2 (6 bases). Germline V gives CDR1 MNHEY, CDR2 SVGAGI. Trimming removed 4 bases from V and 10 bases from J, with 17 bases in between. This CDR3 is 14 amino acids long. The CDR3 DNA is TGTGCCAGCAGTTCACTCGCTCTGGCGGGGGAGCAGTTCTTC. Translated, it gives CASSSLALAGEQFF.

The chain employs TRBV5-1 and TRBJ2-7, with D possibly being TRBD2 (6 bases). Germline CDR1 is SGHRS and CDR2 is YFSETQ. The V gene lost 0 bases and the J gene lost 4 bases, with 14 bases spanning the gap. The CDR3 is 15 amino acids. The CDR3 region is CASSLALSGTYEQYF. DNA of the CDR3: TGCGCCAGCAGCTTGGCCTTGTCAGGGACTTACGAGCAGTACTTC.

J is TRBJ1-2 and V is TRBV5-4; 7 bases agree with TRBD1. CDR1 and CDR2 from the germline V gene are SGHNT and YYREEE (reference sequence). CDR3 length equals 15 residues. With 4 bases clipped from V and 5 bases from J, the junction kept 11 bases outside the gene matches. The CDR3: CASSTGGQMNYGYTF. The CDR3 DNA follows: TGTGCCAGCAGCACTGGGGGACAGATGAATTATGGCTACACCTTC.

This rearrangement joins TRBV25-1 to TRBJ1-1; D is perhaps TRBD1 (5 bases). Germline CDR1 is MGHDK and CDR2 is SYGVNS. The V end lost 1 base, the J end lost 3 bases, and 15 bases lay between the germline ends. There are 16 residues in the CDR3. The CDR3: CASSELRTGVDTEAFF. In DNA form, the CDR3 reads TGTGCCAGCAGTGAATTAAGGACGGGGGTGGACACTGAAGCTTTCTTT.

The V gene is TRBV28, the J gene TRBJ2-1; TRBD2 matches 11 bases. Germline trimming cut 5 bases from V and 7 bases from J; bases unmatched to any gene: 10. Germline V gene lookup returns CDR1 MDHEN and CDR2 SYDVKM. The CDR3 spans 16 residues. CDR3 DNA: TGTGCCAGCAGTACACCACTAGCGGGAGCGAGGAATGAGCAGTTCTTC. Translating it yields CASSTPLAGARNEQFF. The complete variable domain, with remaining parts taken from reference TRBV28 and TRBJ2-1, reads DVKVTQSSRYLVKRTGEKVFLECVQDMDHENMFWYRQDPGLGLRLIYFSYDVKMKEKGDIPEGYSVSREKKERFSLILESASTNQTSMYLCASSTPLAGARNEQFFGPGTRLTVL.